The clone carrying this TCR beta chain has only a few counts. What it binds is unknown. Across 18 months, stable Graves' hyperthyroidism was marked by no progression to ophthalmopathy. Newly diagnosed hyperthyroidism patients aged 18 to 65 years had disease lasting under 2 months. This sample is part of a study of T cells in Graves' hyperthyroidism and ophthalmopathy. The investigators amplified TCR beta CDR3 regions from RNA transcripts. The HTBI primer set served for first-round RT-PCR of the TCR CDR3. One entry per CDR3 protein results from TCRdb running MiXCR on the multiplex PCR reads. The sample records about 210,000 distinct CDR3 sequences, 15% to 20% being singletons. Germline V gene lookup returns CDR1 SGHRS and CDR2 YFSETQ. V dropped 4 bases and J dropped 7 bases, with 12 bases sitting between them. There are 12 residues in the CDR3. Study observations and caveats: The authors' 13 V-J model separated ophthalmopathy from stable hyperthyroidism.

V is TRBV5-1 and J is TRBJ2-7; D is uncertain. Sample: blood. The receptor comes from a man in his fifties with Graves' hyperthyroidism. The CDR3 DNA sequence: TGCGCCAGCAGCAGCATCGGTAGGGAGCAGTACTTC. Protein: CASSSIGREQYF. Full variable domain (outside the CDR3, taken from reference TRBV5-1 and TRBJ2-7): KAGVTQTPRYLIKTRGQQVTLSCSPISGHRSVSWYQQTPGQGLQFLFEYFSETQRNKGNFPGRFSGRQFSNSRSEMNVSTLELGDSALYLCASSSIGREQYFGPGTRLTVT.